Listed below are T cell receptor beta chains from one sample, sequenced in a study of cytomegalovirus exposure and HLA in healthy donors. Profiling relied on immunoSEQ multiplex PCR, and the TCRdb table lists in-frame clones only, not all of them. This table holds approximately 120,000 clones, 55% to 75% found once. Input material: PBMCs. These receptors were obtained from a man aged 25 to 45 in good health and CMV-seronegative. The CDR3 runs from the conserved cysteine through the conserved F or W. Only some rows state a clone size, as once, few, many or a class for expanded clones.

abundance: once
v_gene: TRBV2
CDR3aa: CASSLEGSSNQPQHF

abundance: NA
v_gene: TRBV2
CDR3aa: CASSAGGGDEKLFF

abundance: few
v_gene: TRBV11-1
CDR3aa: CASSLILQGETEAFF

abundance: NA
v_gene: TRBV5-1
CDR3aa: CASSLGQGGAEAFF

abundance: NA
v_gene: TRBV19
CDR3aa: CASSKVAGGEETQYF

abundance: NA
v_gene: TRBV28
CDR3aa: CASSGGSRRRANYGYTF

abundance: few
v_gene: TRBV10-3
CDR3aa: CANNGGGAEDEQYF

abundance: NA
v_gene: TRBV10-3
CDR3aa: CAIRLDYTGELFF

abundance: NA
v_gene: TRBV30
CDR3aa: CAWSPASYTEAFF

abundance: few
v_gene: TRBV6-1
CDR3aa: CASSAQGQGKDGYGYTF

abundance: NA
v_gene: TRBV11-2
CDR3aa: CASSPGIFYNEQFF

abundance: NA
v_gene: TRBV7-9
CDR3aa: CASTLDRRINYGYTF

abundance: NA
v_gene: TRBV9
CDR3aa: CASSPNSRYNEQFF

abundance: NA
v_gene: TRBV4-2
CDR3aa: CASRRERNTGELFF

abundance: NA
v_gene: TRBV7-9
CDR3aa: CASSLAIEGWKLFF

abundance: NA
v_gene: TRBV5-4
CDR3aa: CASSWSGSGGNTQYF

abundance: NA
v_gene: TRBV5-4
CDR3aa: CASSLRRGGDYTQYF

abundance: NA
v_gene: TRBV5-1
CDR3aa: CASSPGTSGGARDTQYF

abundance: NA
v_gene: TRBV4-1
CDR3aa: CASSQEPGQGSYEQYF

abundance: NA
v_gene: TRBV28
CDR3aa: CASSSDRKYSNQPQHF

abundance: NA
v_gene: TRBV28
CDR3aa: CASRTGGLYEQYF

abundance: NA
v_gene: TRBV5-8
CDR3aa: CASSHGTGYNEQFF

abundance: few
v_gene: TRBV5-1
CDR3aa: CASSPGTGVNYGYTF

abundance: once
v_gene: TRBV5-1
CDR3aa: CASSLVLAGAYNEQFF

abundance: NA
v_gene: TRBV2
CDR3aa: CASGRQGRDSPLHF

abundance: NA
v_gene: TRBV5-6
CDR3aa: CASLDRDSYTGYTF

abundance: NA
v_gene: TRBV2
CDR3aa: CASRVLGGSYNEQFF

abundance: NA
v_gene: TRBV10-1
CDR3aa: CASPHTGWGYTF

abundance: NA
v_gene: TRBV9
CDR3aa: CASSPRYANTEAFF

abundance: NA
v_gene: TRBV6-5
CDR3aa: CASSEGLATDTQYF

abundance: once
v_gene: TRBV6-5
CDR3aa: CASSYSTGNQPQHF

abundance: once
v_gene: TRBV5-4
CDR3aa: CASSGGESPYGYTF

abundance: once
v_gene: TRBV4-1
CDR3aa: CASCTQGARTEAFF

abundance: NA
v_gene: TRBV11-2
CDR3aa: CASSLVTDEQYF

abundance: NA
v_gene: TRBV28
CDR3aa: CASSSIGWSGYNEQFF

abundance: NA
v_gene: TRBV19
CDR3aa: CASSIEGGQPQHF

abundance: NA
v_gene: TRBV7-6
CDR3aa: CASSSAFSSGQPGELFF

abundance: few
v_gene: TRBV2
CDR3aa: CASSEVVTANTQYF

abundance: NA
v_gene: TRBV5-5
CDR3aa: CASSQGVGGEGEQYF

abundance: NA
v_gene: TRBV7-9
CDR3aa: CASSVAYEQYF

abundance: NA
v_gene: TRBV29-1
CDR3aa: CSVEGSAFPDTQYF

abundance: NA
v_gene: TRBV6-7
CDR3aa: CASIRNQPEDSPLHF

abundance: few
v_gene: TRBV10-3
CDR3aa: CAITRDSSYEQYF

abundance: NA
v_gene: TRBV4-1
CDR3aa: CASSQGQGRGNYGYTF

abundance: NA
v_gene: TRBV5-6
CDR3aa: CASSLGQQNTEAFF

abundance: NA
v_gene: TRBV5-5
CDR3aa: CASSRGTGGVNEQYF

abundance: NA
v_gene: TRBV11-3
CDR3aa: CASSLRIQVPSYEQYF

abundance: NA
v_gene: TRBV7-3
CDR3aa: CASSLAVLTEAFF

abundance: once
v_gene: TRBV25-1
CDR3aa: CASSEQGGWEKLFF

abundance: NA
v_gene: TRBV9
CDR3aa: CASSVRLAGETQYF

abundance: NA
v_gene: TRBV4-1
CDR3aa: CASSQTGKRDATNEKLFF

abundance: once
v_gene: TRBV18
CDR3aa: CASSPRAGLGNEQFF

abundance: NA
v_gene: TRBV2
CDR3aa: CASRGLPTPTDTQYF

abundance: few
v_gene: TRBV28
CDR3aa: CASSSRKAGGGSNQPQHF

abundance: NA
v_gene: TRBV30
CDR3aa: CAWGTSTVDGYTF

abundance: NA
v_gene: TRBV2
CDR3aa: CASRRQRINYGYTF

abundance: once
v_gene: TRBV2
CDR3aa: CASGLGPYGYTF

abundance: once
v_gene: TRBV6-5
CDR3aa: CASSTGYGYTF